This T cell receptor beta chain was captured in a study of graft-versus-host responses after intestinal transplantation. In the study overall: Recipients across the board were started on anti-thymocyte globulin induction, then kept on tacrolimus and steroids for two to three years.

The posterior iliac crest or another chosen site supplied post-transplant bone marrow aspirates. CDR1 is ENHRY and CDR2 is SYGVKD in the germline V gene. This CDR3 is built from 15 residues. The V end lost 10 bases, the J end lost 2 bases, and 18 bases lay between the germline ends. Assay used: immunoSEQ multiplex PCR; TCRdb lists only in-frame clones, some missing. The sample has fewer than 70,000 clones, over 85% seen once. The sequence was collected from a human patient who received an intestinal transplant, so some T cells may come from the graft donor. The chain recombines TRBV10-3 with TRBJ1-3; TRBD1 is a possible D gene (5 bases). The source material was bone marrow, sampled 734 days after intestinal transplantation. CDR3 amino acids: CATTPLQGAGNTIYF. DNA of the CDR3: TGTGCCACCACGCCCCTCCAGGGAGCTGGAAACACCATATATTTT.